This T cell receptor beta chain derives from a study of shared clonotypes between healthy human individuals (TCRdb year 2020). Regarding the research as a whole: Three men and a couple of women, aged 18 to 49 years, made up the cohort. Between about 0.8 and 9 billion PBMCs per donor were obtained by leukapheresis. Libraries were prepared and TCR repertoires were sequenced by different laboratories using diverse techniques, in order to increase sequencing depth and limit assay-specific biases. To estimate repertoire size and how much clonotypes are shared between individuals, the study performed deep sequencing of blood TCR repertoires from roughly five healthy adults. Per donor, three plates each were used for CD4 naive and CD4 memory, two for CD8 naive, and one for CD8 memory.

Using the deep immunoSEQ assay, multiplex PCR amplified TCR CDR3 regions from genomic DNA. Genomic DNA extracted from each cell subset was distributed evenly over all wells of several immunoSEQ 96-well plates, and each plate served as one replicate. For sorted subsets, approximately 200 ng of genomic DNA, equivalent to roughly 33,000 T cell genomes, went into each replicate PCR. The purified libraries were quantified using a Qubit 3.0 fluorometer, sized with a Bioanalyzer 2100, and then quantified again using the KAPA Library Quantification kit. Every immunoSEQ 96-well plate was sequenced on a dedicated single-read 150-cycle Illumina NextSeq 550 flow cell. Per the source publication's procedure: Because the immunoSEQ output held only junctional sequences and lacked quality scores, the filtering could not match the filtering applied to full-length reads. Sequences were annotated with PyIR, a Python wrapper for IgBLAST v1.9, and V/J genes and CDR3 were assigned using IMGT germline references. Reads were filtered out if the reads had weak V/J assignments (E-value above 1e-6), no CDR3, stop codons, out-of-frame junctions, or ambiguous translated residues. A V3J clonotype was defined by an identical inferred V gene, J gene, and CDR3 amino acid sequence. To compute the percentage overlap between repertoires, the number of shared unique clonotypes was divided by the size of the smaller repertoire. RTK rarefaction, the Chao1 estimator, and Recon v2.1 estimates of unobserved clonotypes were used to assess repertoire richness. Generation probabilities for all TCRbeta clonotypes obtained by the gDNA method from a handful of donors were computed using OLGA. TCRdb limited this immuneACCESS table to in-frame rearrangements with V and J called. A share of clones is missing; checked studies link under half to unresolved V genes, and the rest is unexplained. The V and J calls and clone size were taken over from that table, and D and trimming were inferred from the DNA. Within this sample are 1.5 million to 2.5 million clones, with about 95% of them counted one time only. Jointly, the top ten make up more than 0.9% of the sample.

Points the paper makes about the study in general: Around 5.4% of naive CD4, 3.5% of naive CD8, approximately 2.2% of memory CD4, and 0.4% of memory CD8 clonotypes were shared across several donors. Pairwise subsampling indicated that sequencing depth was expected to affect the degree of clonotype sharing among donors. Clonotypes shared by all four sorted-subset donors showed higher generation probabilities than non-shared clonotypes. Larger estimated clonotype richness was generally found for naive subsets than for memory subsets. Only blood was sampled, and tissue TCR repertoires likely differ from those in blood. Even with the large sequencing depth, rarefaction of the sorted-subset datasets indicated that sequencing was incomplete. Because the study included only a small number of donors, the genetic and exposure-history diversity represented was limited.

As to this clone: What this receptor recognizes is not known. The record has no base qualities; no much larger clone is one base away.

The germline V end is reduced by 5 bases and the J end by 6 bases; junction bases left unmatched: 5. Based on the germline V gene, the CDR1 and CDR2 sequences are MNHEY and SVGAGI. The CDR3 contains 15 residues, cysteine and phenylalanine counted. Here the CDR3 DNA is all that survives: 45 bases in frame from base 1. For the CD8 naive samples, CD45RO-negative cells were positively selected for CCR7, yielding a CD45RA+CCR7+ population from which TemRA cells were excluded. Healthy HIV-negative adults with no recently reported acute infections or vaccinations were included as donors. Only Caucasian adults living in Nashville, Tennessee, USA were represented among the donors. Blood was collected by leukapheresis, and PBMCs were isolated by Ficoll-Histopaque density gradient centrifugation and then cryopreserved in liquid nitrogen vapor phase. Analytical flow cytometry was used to check the purity and quantity of every magnetically sorted T cell population. Each sorted fraction had its genomic DNA isolated and then quantified by UV absorbance on a Nanodrop 2000c.

The sample was naive CD8+ T cells sorted from blood. Taken with the paper, the label for cell subset or site translates to: CD45RA+CCR7+. The V and J genes are TRBV6-5 and TRBJ2-2; TRBD1 matches 11 bases in the middle. This receptor was obtained from a man aged 18 to 29 in good health. DNA sequence: TGTGCCAGCAGTCCCCGGACAGGGGGCCCCGGGGAGCTGTTTTTT. This is translated as CASSPRTGGPGELFF.